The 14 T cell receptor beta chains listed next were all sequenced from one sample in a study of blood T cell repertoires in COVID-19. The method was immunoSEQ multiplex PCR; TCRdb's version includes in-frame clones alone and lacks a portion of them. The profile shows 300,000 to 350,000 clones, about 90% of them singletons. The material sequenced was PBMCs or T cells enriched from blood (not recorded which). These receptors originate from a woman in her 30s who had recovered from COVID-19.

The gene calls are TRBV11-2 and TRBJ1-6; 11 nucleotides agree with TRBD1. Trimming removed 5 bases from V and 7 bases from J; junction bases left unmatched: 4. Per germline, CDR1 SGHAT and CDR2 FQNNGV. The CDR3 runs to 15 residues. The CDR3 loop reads CASSRRTGGNSPLHF. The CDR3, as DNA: TGTGCCAGCAGCCGTCGGACAGGGGGCAATTCACCCCTCCACTTT.

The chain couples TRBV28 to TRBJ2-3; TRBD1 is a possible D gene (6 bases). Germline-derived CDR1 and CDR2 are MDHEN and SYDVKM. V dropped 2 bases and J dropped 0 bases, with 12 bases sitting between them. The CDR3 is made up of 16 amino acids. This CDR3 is CASSLPTGPSTDTQYF. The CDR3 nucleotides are TGTGCCAGCAGTTTACCGACAGGTCCTAGCACAGATACGCAGTATTTT.

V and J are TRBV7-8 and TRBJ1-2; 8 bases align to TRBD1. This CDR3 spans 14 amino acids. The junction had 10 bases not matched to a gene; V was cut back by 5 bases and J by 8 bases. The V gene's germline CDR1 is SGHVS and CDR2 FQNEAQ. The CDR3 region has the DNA TGTGCCAGCAGCCCGGGGACAGGTACTTTAGGCTACACCTTC. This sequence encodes CASSPGTGTLGYTF.

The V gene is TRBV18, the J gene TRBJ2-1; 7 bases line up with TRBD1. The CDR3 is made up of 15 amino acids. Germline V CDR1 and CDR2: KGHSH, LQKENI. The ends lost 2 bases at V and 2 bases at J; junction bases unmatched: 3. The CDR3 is CASSPDRDPYNEQFF. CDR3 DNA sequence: TGTGCCAGCTCACCAGACAGGGACCCCTACAATGAGCAGTTCTTC. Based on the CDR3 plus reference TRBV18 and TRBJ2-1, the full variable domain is NAGVMQNPRHLVRRRGQEARLRCSPMKGHSHVYWYRQLPEEGLKFMVYLQKENIIDESGMPKERFSAEFPKEGPSILRIQQVVRGDSAAYFCASSPDRDPYNEQFFGPGTRLTVL.

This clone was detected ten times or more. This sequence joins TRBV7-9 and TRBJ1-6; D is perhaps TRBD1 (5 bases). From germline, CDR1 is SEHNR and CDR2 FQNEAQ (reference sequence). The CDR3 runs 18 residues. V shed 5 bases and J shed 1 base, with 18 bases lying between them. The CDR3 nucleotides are TGTGCCAGCAGCCAATTCCCAGGGCTGGGGTCCTATAATTCACCCCTCCACTTT. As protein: CASSQFPGLGSYNSPLHF.

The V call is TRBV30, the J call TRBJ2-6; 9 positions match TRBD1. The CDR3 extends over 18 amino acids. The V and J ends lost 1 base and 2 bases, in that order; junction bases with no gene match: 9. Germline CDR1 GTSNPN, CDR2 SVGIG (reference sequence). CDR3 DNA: TGTGCCTGGAGTGCGGGACAGGGAGTGCCCCCTGGGGCCAACGTCCTGACTTTC. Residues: CAWSAGQGVPPGANVLTF. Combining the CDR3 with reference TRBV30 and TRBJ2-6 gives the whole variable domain SQTIHQWPATLVQPVGSPLSLECTVEGTSNPNLYWYRQAAGRGLQLLFYSVGIGQISSEVPQNLSASRPQDRQFILSSKKLLLSDSGFYLCAWSAGQGVPPGANVLTFGAGSRLTVL.

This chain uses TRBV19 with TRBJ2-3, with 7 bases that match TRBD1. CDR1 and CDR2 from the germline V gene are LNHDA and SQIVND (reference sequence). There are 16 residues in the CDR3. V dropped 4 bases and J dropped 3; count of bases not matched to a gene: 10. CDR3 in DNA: TGTGCCAGTAGTAAAAAGGACAGGACGTTGACAGATACGCAGTATTTT. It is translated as CASSKKDRTLTDTQYF.

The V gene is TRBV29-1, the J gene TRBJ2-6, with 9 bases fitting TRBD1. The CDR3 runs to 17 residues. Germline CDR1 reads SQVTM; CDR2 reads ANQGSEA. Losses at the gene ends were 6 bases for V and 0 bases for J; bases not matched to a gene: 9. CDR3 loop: CSVESGTGFSGANVLTF. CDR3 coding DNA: TGCAGCGTCGAAAGTGGGACAGGGTTCTCTGGGGCCAACGTCCTGACTTTC.

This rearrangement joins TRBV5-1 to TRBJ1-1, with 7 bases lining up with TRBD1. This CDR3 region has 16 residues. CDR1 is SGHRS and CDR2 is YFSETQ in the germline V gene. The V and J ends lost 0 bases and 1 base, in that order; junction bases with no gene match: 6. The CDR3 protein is CASSLGSAGGNTEAFF. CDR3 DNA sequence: TGCGCCAGCAGCTTGGGGTCGGCAGGGGGGAACACTGAAGCTTTCTTT.

The CDR3: CATSTRGGTDTQYF. In nucleotides, the CDR3 is TGTGCCACCAGTACCAGGGGGGGCACAGATACGCAGTATTTT. The chain has TRBV24-1 and TRBJ2-3; tentative D call: TRBD1 (7 bases). Per the germline V gene, CDR1 is KGHDR and CDR2 is SFDVKD. Trimming took off 6 bases at V and 1 base at J, with 10 bases between the two ends. CDR3 length equals 14 residues.

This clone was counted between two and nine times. CDR3 bases: TGTGCCAGCAGCTTAGCGGGACTAGCGGGCCACGAGCAGTACTTC. The encoded protein is CASSLAGLAGHEQYF. The J gene is TRBJ2-7, the V gene TRBV7-6, with 12 bases identical to TRBD2. Trimming removed 0 bases from V and 5 bases from J; junction bases left unmatched: 2. CDR1 SGHVS and CDR2 FNYEAQ come from the germline V gene. This CDR3 comprises 15 residues.

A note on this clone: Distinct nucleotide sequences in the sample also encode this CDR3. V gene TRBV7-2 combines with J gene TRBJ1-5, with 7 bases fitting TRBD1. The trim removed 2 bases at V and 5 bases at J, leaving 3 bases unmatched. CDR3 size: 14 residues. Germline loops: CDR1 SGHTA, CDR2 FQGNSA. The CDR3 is CASSLLGGDQPQHF. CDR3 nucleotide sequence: TGTGCCAGCAGCTTATTAGGGGGCGATCAGCCCCAGCATTTT.

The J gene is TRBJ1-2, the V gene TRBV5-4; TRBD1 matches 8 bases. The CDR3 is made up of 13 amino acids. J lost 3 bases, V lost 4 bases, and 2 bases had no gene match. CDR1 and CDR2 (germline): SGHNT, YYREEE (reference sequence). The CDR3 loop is CASSVDRDYGYTF. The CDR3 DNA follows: TGTGCCAGCAGCGTGGACAGGGACTATGGCTACACCTTC. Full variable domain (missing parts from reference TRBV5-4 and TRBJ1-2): ETGVTQSPTHLIKTRGQQVTLRCSSQSGHNTVSWYQQALGQGPQFIFQYYREEENGRGNFPPRFSGLQFPNYSSELNVNALELDDSALYLCASSVDRDYGYTFGSGTRLTVV.

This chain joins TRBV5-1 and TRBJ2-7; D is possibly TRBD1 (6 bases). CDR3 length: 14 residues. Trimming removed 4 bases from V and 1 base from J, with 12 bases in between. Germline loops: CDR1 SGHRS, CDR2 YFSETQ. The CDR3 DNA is TGCGCCAGCAGCAGCCGGGACACATCCTACGAGCAGTACTTC. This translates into CASSSRDTSYEQYF.